This TCR beta chain was identified during a study of patients and donors after allogeneic stem cell transplantation. Each CDR3 protein is one row after TCRdb ran MiXCR on the RT-PCR reads. Of some 880,000 distinct CDR3 sequences listed, over 15% are singletons. Germline V gene lookup returns CDR1 MGHRA and CDR2 YSYEKL. The CDR3 is made up of 14 amino acids. V lost 4 bases, J lost 5 bases, and 11 bases lay in between. The genes are TRBV4-1 and TRBJ2-2; D gene ambiguous. This clonotype was sampled from a human donor who was either an allogeneic HSCT recipient or a stem cell or donor lymphocyte infusion donor (not recorded which). It is not recorded whose cells these are; they may come from a transplant donor. Input material: blood, either unsorted or a sorted T cell fraction (not recorded which). The CDR3 loop is CASSRGEVTGELFF. CDR3 bases: TGCGCCAGCAGCCGCGGTGAAGTAACCGGGGAGCTGTTTTTT.